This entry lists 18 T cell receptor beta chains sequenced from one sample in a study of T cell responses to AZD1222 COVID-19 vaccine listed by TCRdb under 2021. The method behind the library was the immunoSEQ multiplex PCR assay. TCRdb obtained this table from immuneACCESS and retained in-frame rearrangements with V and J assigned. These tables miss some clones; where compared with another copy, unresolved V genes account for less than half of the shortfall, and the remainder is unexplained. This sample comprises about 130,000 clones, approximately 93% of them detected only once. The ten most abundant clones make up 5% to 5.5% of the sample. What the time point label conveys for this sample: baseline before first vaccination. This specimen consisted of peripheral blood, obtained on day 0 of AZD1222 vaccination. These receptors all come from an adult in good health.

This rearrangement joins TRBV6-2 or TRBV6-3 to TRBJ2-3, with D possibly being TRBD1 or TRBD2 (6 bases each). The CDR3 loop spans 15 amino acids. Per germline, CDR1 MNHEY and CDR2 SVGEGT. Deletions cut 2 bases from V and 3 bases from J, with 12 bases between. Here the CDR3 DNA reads TGTGCCAGCAGTTACGAGGGGGGCGCTACAGATACGCAGTATTTT. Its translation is CASSYEGGATDTQYF.

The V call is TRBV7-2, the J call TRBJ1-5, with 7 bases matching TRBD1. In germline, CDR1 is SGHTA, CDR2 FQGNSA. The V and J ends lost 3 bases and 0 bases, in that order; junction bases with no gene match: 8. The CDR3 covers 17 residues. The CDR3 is CASSFRDSSLSNQPQHF. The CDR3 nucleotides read TGTGCCAGCAGCTTCAGGGACAGTTCGCTTAGCAATCAGCCCCAGCATTTT.

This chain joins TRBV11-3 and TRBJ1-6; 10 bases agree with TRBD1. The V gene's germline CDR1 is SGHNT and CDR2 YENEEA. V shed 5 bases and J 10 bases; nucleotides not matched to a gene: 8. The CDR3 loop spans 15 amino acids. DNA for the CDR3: TGTGCCAGCAGCGCCGGGACAGGGGAGCAGTCACCCCTCCACTTT. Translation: CASSAGTGEQSPLHF.

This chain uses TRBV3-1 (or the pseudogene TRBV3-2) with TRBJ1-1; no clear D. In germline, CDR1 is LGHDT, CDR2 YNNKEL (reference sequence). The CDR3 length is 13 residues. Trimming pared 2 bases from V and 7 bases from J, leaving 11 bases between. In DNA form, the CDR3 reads TGTGCCAGCAGCCAATACCTCGGAAGTGAAGCTTTCTTT. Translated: CASSQYLGSEAFF.

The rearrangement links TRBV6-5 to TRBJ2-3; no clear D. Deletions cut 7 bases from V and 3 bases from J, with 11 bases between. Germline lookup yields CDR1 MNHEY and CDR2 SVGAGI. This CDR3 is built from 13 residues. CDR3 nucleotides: TGTGCCAGCATCTTCAGTACAACAGATACGCAGTATTTT. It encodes CASIFSTTDTQYF.

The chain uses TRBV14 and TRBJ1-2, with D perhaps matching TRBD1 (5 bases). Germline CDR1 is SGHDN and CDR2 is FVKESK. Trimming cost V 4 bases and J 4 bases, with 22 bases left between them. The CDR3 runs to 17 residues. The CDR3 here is CASSPRVGQGLRYGYTF. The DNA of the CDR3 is TGTGCCAGCAGCCCCAGAGTAGGGCAGGGACTCCGCTATGGCTACACCTTC.

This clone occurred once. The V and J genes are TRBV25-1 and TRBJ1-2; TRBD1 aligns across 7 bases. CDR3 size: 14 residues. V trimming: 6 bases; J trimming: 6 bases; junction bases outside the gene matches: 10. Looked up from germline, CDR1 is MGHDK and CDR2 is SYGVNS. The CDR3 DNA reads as TGTGCCAGCAGCCCTACAGGGGACTTCGATGGCTACACCTTC. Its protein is CASSPTGDFDGYTF.

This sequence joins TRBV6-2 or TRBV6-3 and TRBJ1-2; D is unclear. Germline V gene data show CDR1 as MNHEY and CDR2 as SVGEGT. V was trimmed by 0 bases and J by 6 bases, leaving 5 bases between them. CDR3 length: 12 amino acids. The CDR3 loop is CASSYSPDGYTF. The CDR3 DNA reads TGTGCCAGCAGTTACTCGCCGGATGGCTACACCTTC.

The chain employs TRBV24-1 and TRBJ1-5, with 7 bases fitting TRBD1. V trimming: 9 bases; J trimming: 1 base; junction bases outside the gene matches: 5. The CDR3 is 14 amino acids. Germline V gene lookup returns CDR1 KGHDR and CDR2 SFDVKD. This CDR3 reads CATSGGTSNQPQHF. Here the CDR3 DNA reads TGTGCCACCTCAGGGGGGACGAGCAATCAGCCCCAGCATTTT.

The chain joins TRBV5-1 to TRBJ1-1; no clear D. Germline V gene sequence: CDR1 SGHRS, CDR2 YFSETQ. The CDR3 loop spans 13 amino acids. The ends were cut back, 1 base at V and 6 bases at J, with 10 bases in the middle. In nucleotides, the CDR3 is TGCGCCAGCAGCTTGACCCGGGATTCTGAAGCTTTCTTT. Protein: CASSLTRDSEAFF.

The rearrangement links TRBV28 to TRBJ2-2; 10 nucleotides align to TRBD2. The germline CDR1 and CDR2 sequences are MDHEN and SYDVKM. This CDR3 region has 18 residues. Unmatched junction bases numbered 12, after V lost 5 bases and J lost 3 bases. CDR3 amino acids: CASSGSREREGDTGELFF. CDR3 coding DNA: TGTGCCAGCAGTGGAAGCAGGGAGCGGGAGGGGGACACCGGGGAGCTGTTTTTT. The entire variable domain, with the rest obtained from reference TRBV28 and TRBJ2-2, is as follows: DVKVTQSSRYLVKRTGEKVFLECVQDMDHENMFWYRQDPGLGLRLIYFSYDVKMKEKGDIPEGYSVSREKKERFSLILESASTNQTSMYLCASSGSREREGDTGELFFGEGSRLTVL.

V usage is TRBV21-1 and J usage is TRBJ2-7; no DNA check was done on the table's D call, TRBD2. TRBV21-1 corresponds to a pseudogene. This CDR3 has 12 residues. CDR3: CASSNSNYEQYF. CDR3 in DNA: TGTGCCAGCAGCAATAGTAACTACGAGCAGTACTTC.

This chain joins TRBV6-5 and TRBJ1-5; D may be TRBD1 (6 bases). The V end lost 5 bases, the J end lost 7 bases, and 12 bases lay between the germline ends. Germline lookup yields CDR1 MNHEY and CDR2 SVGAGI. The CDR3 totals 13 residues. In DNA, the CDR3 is TGTGCCAGCAGTAGGGGGGCCGGACAGCCCCAGCATTTT. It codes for CASSRGAGQPQHF.

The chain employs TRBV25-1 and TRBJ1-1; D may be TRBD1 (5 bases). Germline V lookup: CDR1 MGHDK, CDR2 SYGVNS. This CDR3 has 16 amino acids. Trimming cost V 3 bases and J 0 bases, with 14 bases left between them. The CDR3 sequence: CASSDGGRLMNTEAFF. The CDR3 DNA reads TGTGCCAGCAGTGACGGGGGACGGCTAATGAACACTGAAGCTTTCTTT.

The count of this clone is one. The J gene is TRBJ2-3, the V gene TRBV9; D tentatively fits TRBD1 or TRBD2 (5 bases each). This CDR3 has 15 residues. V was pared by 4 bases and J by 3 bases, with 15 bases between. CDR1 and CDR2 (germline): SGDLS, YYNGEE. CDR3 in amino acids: CASSLGAVVTDTQYF. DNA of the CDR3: TGTGCCAGCAGCCTCGGGGCGGTTGTGACAGATACGCAGTATTTT.

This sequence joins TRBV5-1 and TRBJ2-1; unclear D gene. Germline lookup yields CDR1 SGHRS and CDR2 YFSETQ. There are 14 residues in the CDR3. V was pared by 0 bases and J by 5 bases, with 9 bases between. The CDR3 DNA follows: TGCGCCAGCAGCTTGGAAAGGCTCCACAATGAGCAGTTCTTC. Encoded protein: CASSLERLHNEQFF.

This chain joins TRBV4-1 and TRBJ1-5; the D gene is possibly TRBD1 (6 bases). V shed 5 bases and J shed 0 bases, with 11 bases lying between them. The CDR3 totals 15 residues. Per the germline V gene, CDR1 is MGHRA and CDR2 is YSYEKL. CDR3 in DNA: TGCGCCAGCAGCTTACAGGGTAATAGCAATCAGCCCCAGCATTTT. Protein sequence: CASSLQGNSNQPQHF.

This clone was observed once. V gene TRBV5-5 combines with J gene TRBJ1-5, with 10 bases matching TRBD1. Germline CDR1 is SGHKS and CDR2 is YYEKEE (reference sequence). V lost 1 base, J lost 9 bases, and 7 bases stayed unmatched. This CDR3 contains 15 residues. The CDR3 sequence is CASSLRDGQGGPQHF. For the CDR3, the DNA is TGTGCCAGCAGCTTGCGCGATGGACAGGGGGGGCCCCAGCATTTT.